Below, 24 T cell receptor beta chains from the same sample are listed, as sequenced in a study of cytomegalovirus exposure and HLA in healthy donors. Primers: 60 Vbeta forward and 13 Jbeta reverse. Sequencing was performed with immunoSEQ multiplex PCR; in TCRdb, only in-frame clones are kept and a portion is missing. Of 40,000 to 45,000 clones in the sample, roughly half are singletons; the top ten hold approximately 5.5%. Sample: PBMCs. These receptors came from a man in his fifties or sixties in good health and CMV-seronegative.

The CDR3 loop reads CATNPGGSNTEAFF. The CDR3, as DNA: TGTGCCACCAACCCAGGGGGGTCTAACACTGAAGCTTTCTTT. V usage is TRBV19 and J usage is TRBJ1-1; 7 positions match TRBD1. CDR1 LNHDA and CDR2 SQIVND come from the germline V gene (reference sequence). J gave up 2 bases and V 10 bases, and 10 bases lay outside the gene matches. The CDR3 loop spans 14 amino acids.

This clone was counted a single time. The J gene is TRBJ2-5, the V gene TRBV6-5; 15 positions agree with TRBD2. The CDR3 runs 16 residues. CDR1 and CDR2 from the germline V gene are MNHEY and SVGAGI. With V trimmed by 0 bases and J by 4 bases, 0 bases remained unmatched. The CDR3 is CASSYSGLAGGETQYF. For the CDR3, the DNA is TGTGCCAGCAGTTACTCGGGACTAGCGGGAGGAGAGACCCAGTACTTC.

CDR3 in DNA: TGTGCCAGCAGCGTGAACTCGGGGGTCTCTGGGGCCAACGTCCTGACTTTC. Translated: CASSVNSGVSGANVLTF. The chain has TRBV5-6 and TRBJ2-6; D perhaps matches TRBD2 (6 bases). This CDR3 has 17 amino acids. Trimming took 4 bases from V and 0 from J, leaving 14 bases between them. In germline, CDR1 is SGHDT, CDR2 YYEEEE.

V and J are TRBV5-1 and TRBJ1-4, with 7 bases that match TRBD1. Germline CDR1 SGHRS, CDR2 YFSETQ. The CDR3 runs 15 residues. After removal of 4 bases from V and 7 bases from J, the junction contained 10 bases not matched to a gene. The CDR3: CASSPSGTVREKLFF. The CDR3 nucleotides are TGCGCCAGCAGCCCTTCCGGGACAGTGCGTGAAAAACTGTTTTTT.

In this sample, this clone turned up once. The chain couples TRBV5-1 to TRBJ2-7, with a tentative D call TRBD2 (5 bases). V dropped 6 bases and J dropped 2 bases, with 15 bases sitting between them. CDR3 length: 14 amino acids. Germline CDR1 and CDR2: SGHRS and YFSETQ. DNA for the CDR3: TGCGCCAGCAAGTACGACTCCGGGGCCTACGAGCAGTACTTC. Amino acid sequence: CASKYDSGAYEQYF.

The rearrangement links TRBV29-1 to TRBJ2-5; a weak D match, TRBD2 (6 bases). Trimming took off 4 bases at V and 9 bases at J, with 15 bases between the two ends. CDR3 length: 12 residues. Germline lookup yields CDR1 SQVTM and CDR2 ANQGSEA. CDR3 sequence: CSVGPQGGAQYF. CDR3 in DNA: TGCAGCGTTGGACCGCAGGGAGGAGCCCAGTACTTC. The whole variable domain, remainder taken from reference TRBV29-1 and TRBJ2-5, is SAVISQKPSRDICQRGTSLTIQCQVDSQVTMMFWYRQQPGQSLTLIATANQGSEATYESGFVIDKFPISRPNLTFSTLTVSNMSPEDSSIYLCSVGPQGGAQYFGPGTRLLVL.

The CDR3 sequence is CATQTGSETQYF. CDR3 in DNA: TGTGCCACCCAGACAGGGTCGGAGACCCAGTACTTC. The chain is built from TRBV6-5 and TRBJ2-5; TRBD1 matches 7 bases. Losses at the gene ends were 10 bases for V and 5 bases for J; bases not matched to a gene: 7. There are 12 residues in the CDR3. Germline assignment: CDR1 MNHEY and CDR2 SVGAGI.

A few counts support this clone. The rearrangement links TRBV2 to TRBJ2-1, with 7 nucleotides matching TRBD2. The CDR3 contains 17 residues. CDR1 is SNHLY and CDR2 is FYNNEI in the germline V gene. V gave up 10 bases and J gave up 7 bases; unmatched junction bases: 22. Here the CDR3 reads CATSDPPRREGRNEQFF. CDR3 coding DNA: TGTGCCACTTCGGACCCCCCTAGGAGGGAGGGCCGGAATGAGCAGTTCTTC. The full variable domain, in which reference TRBV2 and TRBJ2-1 provide the parts outside the CDR3, is EPEVTQTPSHQVTQMGQEVILRCVPISNHLYFYWYRQILGQKVEFLVSFYNNEISEKSEIFDDQFSVERPDGSNFTLKIRSTKLEDSAMYFCATSDPPRREGRNEQFFGPGTRLTVL.

The chain carries TRBV15 and TRBJ1-2; D is ambiguous. This CDR3 has 14 amino acids. Trimming shortened V by 5 bases and J by 1 base, and 11 bases separated the two germline ends. The germline V gene has CDR1 LNHNV and CDR2 YYDKDF (reference sequence). Here the CDR3 reads CATSPRTYNYGYTF. The DNA of the CDR3 is TGTGCCACCAGCCCCCGGACTTATAACTATGGCTACACCTTC.

This clone was detected only a few times. CDR3 region: CASSIRGGAFF. CDR3 nucleotide sequence: TGTGCCAGTAGTATTAGGGGCGGCGCTTTCTTT. This chain joins TRBV19 and TRBJ1-1; TRBD1 might be the D (5 bases). CDR1 and CDR2 (germline): LNHDA, SQIVND (reference sequence). The V and J ends lost 3 bases and 11 bases respectively, with 10 bases between them. This CDR3 is 11 amino acids long.

The rearrangement links TRBV5-1 to TRBJ2-5; the D gene is possibly TRBD1 (5 bases). CDR3 length equals 13 residues. The ends were cut back, 4 bases at V and 3 bases at J, with 10 bases in the middle. Germline lookup yields CDR1 SGHRS and CDR2 YFSETQ. CDR3: CASSRSGKETQYF. CDR3 nucleotide sequence: TGCGCCAGCAGCCGGTCAGGGAAAGAGACCCAGTACTTC. The complete variable domain, with remaining parts taken from reference TRBV5-1 and TRBJ2-5, reads KAGVTQTPRYLIKTRGQQVTLSCSPISGHRSVSWYQQTPGQGLQFLFEYFSETQRNKGNFPGRFSGRQFSNSRSEMNVSTLELGDSALYLCASSRSGKETQYFGPGTRLLVL.

The rearrangement joins TRBV7-6 to TRBJ1-5; 8 bases are shared with TRBD1. V shed 5 bases, J shed 6 bases, and the junction held 9 bases outside the gene matches. CDR1 is SGHVS, CDR2 FNYEAQ, per germline. The CDR3 contains 15 residues. The CDR3 here is CASSTGTGSGQPQHF. The CDR3 bases are TGTGCCAGCAGCACCGGGACAGGCAGCGGTCAGCCCCAGCATTTT.

The chain employs TRBV7-9 and TRBJ2-5; TRBD1 aligns across 7 bases. This CDR3 has 13 amino acids. Germline V gene data show CDR1 as SEHNR and CDR2 as FQNEAQ (reference sequence). The trim removed 5 bases at V and 5 bases at J, leaving 5 bases unmatched. The CDR3 here is CASSRTGGETQYF. Written as DNA, the CDR3 is TGTGCCAGCAGCCGGACAGGCGGTGAGACCCAGTACTTC.

This sequence joins TRBV9 and TRBJ2-7; D uncertain. Between the trimmed V and J ends, which lost 0 bases and 2 bases, there was a span of 12 bases. Germline CDR1 is SGDLS and CDR2 is YYNGEE. This CDR3 spans 15 amino acids. The CDR3 DNA reads TGTGCCAGCAGCGTAGTGGCGGTAAGTACCTACGAGCAGTACTTC. This gives the protein CASSVVAVSTYEQYF. Complete variable domain (other parts from reference TRBV9 and TRBJ2-7): DSGVTQTPKHLITATGQRVTLRCSPRSGDLSVYWYQQSLDQGLQFLIQYYNGEERAKGNILERFSAQQFPDLHSELNLSSLELGDSALYFCASSVVAVSTYEQYFGPGTRLTVT.

The gene calls are TRBV5-1 and TRBJ2-7; D is ambiguous. This CDR3 has 16 amino acids. Trimming shortened V by 0 bases and J by 0 bases, and 13 bases separated the two germline ends. CDR1 is SGHRS and CDR2 is YFSETQ in the germline V gene. CDR3 DNA: TGCGCCAGCAGCTTGGTCGGCCAGGTGAGCTCCTACGAGCAGTACTTC. Its protein product is CASSLVGQVSSYEQYF.

The J gene is TRBJ2-5, the V gene TRBV29-1; TRBD1 is a possible D gene (6 bases). The CDR3 length is 14 residues. Trimming pared 6 bases from V and 5 bases from J, leaving 19 bases between. Germline loops: CDR1 SQVTM, CDR2 ANQGSEA. In nucleotides, the CDR3 is TGCAGCGTCGTACCTACAGGGAGAGGGGAGACCCAGTACTTC. Encoded protein: CSVVPTGRGETQYF.

This clone was found a few times. The V gene is TRBV4-1, the J gene TRBJ1-2, with 7 bases that match TRBD1. Looked up from germline, CDR1 is MGHRA and CDR2 is YSYEKL. V gave up 1 base and J gave up 2 bases; unmatched junction bases: 4. The CDR3 sequence is 15 residues long. CDR3 nucleotides: TGCGCCAGCAGCCAAGTTGCGACAGGGAACTATGGCTACACCTTC. Its translation: CASSQVATGNYGYTF.

V and J are TRBV9 and TRBJ1-3; D possibly corresponds to TRBD1 (5 bases). The CDR3 covers 15 residues. Germline V gene data show CDR1 as SGDLS and CDR2 as YYNGEE. Deletions cut 2 bases from V and 4 bases from J, with 13 bases between. The chain's CDR3 is CASSVEGARGNTIYF. Written as DNA, the CDR3 is TGTGCCAGCAGCGTCGAAGGGGCAAGGGGAAACACCATATATTTT.

The chain has TRBV5-8 and TRBJ1-2; 8 bases match TRBD1. Germline lookup yields CDR1 SGHTS and CDR2 YDEGEE. The CDR3 runs to 13 residues. The ends lost 5 bases at V and 7 bases at J; junction bases unmatched: 7. The CDR3 region is CASRSQGAVGYTF. DNA for the CDR3: TGTGCCAGCAGGTCGCAGGGGGCAGTTGGCTACACCTTC.

This clone was observed a handful of times. This chain joins TRBV4-1 and TRBJ2-5, with TRBD2 as a possible D gene (5 bases). V dropped 1 base and J dropped 4 bases, with 22 bases sitting between them. The CDR3 runs 18 residues. Germline V gene data show CDR1 as MGHRA and CDR2 as YSYEKL. CDR3 in DNA: TGCGCCAGCAGCCAAGTTAATCTTGGTCTGCTAGCTGGAGAGACCCAGTACTTC. Protein sequence: CASSQVNLGLLAGETQYF.

This clone was observed a few times. This sequence joins TRBV2 and TRBJ2-7; a possible D gene is TRBD2 (6 bases). The ends were cut back, 6 bases at V and 4 bases at J, with 16 bases in the middle. Germline V CDR1 and CDR2: SNHLY, FYNNEI. The CDR3 has 14 amino acids. The CDR3 sequence: CASRPPRGGYEQYF. The CDR3 DNA follows: TGTGCCAGCAGGCCCCCGAGGGGAGGTTACGAGCAGTACTTC.

The J gene is TRBJ2-1, the V gene TRBV6-5, with D perhaps matching TRBD2 (5 bases). The germline V gene has CDR1 MNHEY and CDR2 SVGAGI. The CDR3 extends over 16 amino acids. Trimming shortened V by 0 bases and J by 3 bases, and 12 bases separated the two germline ends. The CDR3 loop is CASSYSRTYDYNEQFF. In DNA, the CDR3 is TGTGCCAGCAGTTACTCCCGGACTTATGACTACAATGAGCAGTTCTTC.

There are a few counts of this clone. The chain couples TRBV6-5 to TRBJ2-1; TRBD1 matches at 8 bases. This CDR3 is 14 amino acids long. Germline trimming cut 1 base from V and 7 bases from J; bases unmatched to any gene: 3. Germline V CDR1 and CDR2: MNHEY, SVGAGI. CDR3 protein: CASSYFGQGNEQFF. The CDR3 nucleotides are TGTGCCAGCAGTTACTTCGGACAGGGTAATGAGCAGTTCTTC.

This chain joins TRBV5-1 and TRBJ2-1, with a weak D call TRBD1 (6 bases). The CDR3 extends over 14 amino acids. Germline V gives CDR1 SGHRS, CDR2 YFSETQ. The germline V and J ends were trimmed by 3 bases and 5 bases, with 12 bases remaining between them. The chain's CDR3 is CASSSGTLNNEQFF. In nucleotides, the CDR3 is TGCGCCAGCAGCTCCGGGACACTAAACAATGAGCAGTTCTTC.